Each of the 18 T cell receptor beta chains below was sequenced from the same sample in a study of Graves' ophthalmopathy and Graves' hyperthyroidism (dated 2018 in TCRdb). The instrument was an Illumina HiSeq 2000. For repertoire sequencing, TCR beta CDR3 regions were amplified from RNA transcripts. HTBI primers and the Qiagen OneStep RT-PCR kit were used in a first-round RT-PCR, which was followed by a second-round multiplex PCR, size selection and purification. Clones were called with MiXCR by TCRdb after fastp trimmed the public reads at Q25, and only in-frame beta chains were retained. Here each entry gathers all rows of one CDR3 protein and keeps the most common genes and DNA. For this sample there are about 620,000 distinct CDR3 sequences; around a fifth appear just once. The ten largest make up approximately 7.7% of the sample. The sample consisted of peripheral blood. These TCRs come from a young woman with stable Graves' hyperthyroidism. Some clones in this sample may be carry-over from other donors' samples. Donor details come from another sample of the same person, matched by shared clones.

This clonotype occurred many times. The chain recombines TRBV5-1 with TRBJ2-7; no reliable D call. The CDR3 extends over 13 amino acids. From germline, CDR1 is SGHRS and CDR2 YFSETQ. Trimming took 4 bases from V and 2 from J, leaving 10 bases between them. The CDR3 nucleotides read TGCGCCAGCAGCCAGGACGGTACCTACGAGCAGTACTTC. Translated, it gives CASSQDGTYEQYF.

The chain carries TRBV24-1 and TRBJ2-2, with D maybe TRBD2 (5 bases). Germline CDR1 KGHDR, CDR2 SFDVKD. Deletions cut 3 bases from V and 2 bases from J, with 12 bases between. This CDR3 region has 16 residues. The CDR3 region is CATSDPRAENTGELFF. In nucleotides, the CDR3 is TGTGCCACCAGTGATCCCCGAGCGGAAAACACCGGGGAGCTGTTTTTT.

This sequence joins TRBV11-2 and TRBJ1-2; the D gene is possibly TRBD1 (5 bases). From germline, CDR1 is SGHAT and CDR2 FQNNGV. The germline V and J ends were trimmed by 5 bases and 2 bases, with 21 bases remaining between them. This CDR3 has 17 residues. The CDR3 DNA sequence: TGTGCCAGCAGCCTACTACCCCGGGACGGTACAAACTATGGCTACACCTTC. Protein: CASSLLPRDGTNYGYTF.

The sample holds many counts of this clonotype. The chain joins TRBV28 to TRBJ2-2; maybe TRBD2 (6 bases). The length of the CDR3 is 16 residues. Trimming took 10 bases from V and 0 from J, leaving 18 bases between them. CDR1 and CDR2 (germline): MDHEN, SYDVKM. This CDR3 reads CATTVRPGANTGELFF. The CDR3 coding sequence is TGTGCCACTACTGTACGGCCGGGGGCGAACACCGGGGAGCTGTTTTTT.

This chain connects TRBV24-1 to TRBJ2-2, with unresolved D. The V end was cut by 6 bases, the J end by 3 bases, with 13 bases between. Germline assignment: CDR1 KGHDR and CDR2 SFDVKD. The CDR3 has 15 amino acids. The CDR3, as DNA: TGTGCCACCAGTAGCCCTTTGGGTGACACCGGGGAGCTGTTTTTT. Its protein is CATSSPLGDTGELFF.

This clonotype was detected once. This chain uses TRBV6-5 with TRBJ2-7; 9 bases align to TRBD1. V dropped 2 bases and J dropped 5; count of bases not matched to a gene: 4. The CDR3 consists of 14 residues. Germline V gives CDR1 MNHEY, CDR2 SVGAGI. CDR3 loop: CASSYIGQGNEQYF. CDR3 coding DNA: TGTGCCAGCAGTTACATTGGACAGGGGAACGAGCAGTACTTC.

V and J are TRBV12-3 or TRBV12-4 and TRBJ2-5; 15 positions match TRBD2. Trimming at V came to 4 bases and at J to 3 bases, leaving 3 bases not matched to a gene. The CDR3 is 16 amino acids. For the CDR3, the DNA is TGTGCCAGCAGTTGGACTAGCGGGAGGGTTAAAGAGACCCAGTACTTC. This encodes CASSWTSGRVKETQYF.

The chain joins TRBV2 to TRBJ1-5; no reliable D call. CDR1 and CDR2 from the germline V gene are SNHLY and FYNNEI. The CDR3 loop spans 13 amino acids. The germline V and J ends were trimmed by 7 bases and 7 bases, with 14 bases remaining between them. This CDR3 reads CASNRQVEQPQHF. The CDR3 region has the DNA TGTGCCAGCAATAGGCAGGTCGAACAGCCCCAGCATTTT.

This sequence joins TRBV4-1 and TRBJ2-5; 14 bases map to TRBD2. V shed 0 bases, J shed 5 bases, and the junction held 8 bases outside the gene matches. The CDR3 consists of 18 residues. CDR1 is MGHRA, CDR2 YSYEKL, per germline. Written as DNA, the CDR3 is TGCGCCAGCAGCCAAGAGACTAGCGGGAGGGGGTCACGGGAGACCCAGTACTTC. As protein: CASSQETSGRGSRETQYF.

This clonotype was detected only once. This chain uses TRBV12-3 or TRBV12-4 with TRBJ1-1; no clear D. The CDR3 is 13 residues long. The ends were cut back, 0 bases at V and 7 bases at J, with 9 bases in the middle. This CDR3 reads CASSLAQLGEAFF. CDR3 DNA sequence: TGTGCCAGCAGTTTAGCGCAACTAGGTGAAGCTTTCTTT.

This chain joins TRBV24-1 and TRBJ2-5; 11 bases fit TRBD2. V lost 1 base and J lost 4; bases outside the gene matches: 1. The germline V gene has CDR1 KGHDR and CDR2 SFDVKD. The CDR3 is made up of 15 amino acids. The CDR3 loop reads CATSDFTSGGETQYF. In DNA form, the CDR3 reads TGTGCCACCAGTGATTTTACTAGCGGGGGAGAGACCCAGTACTTC.

This clonotype was seen at least ten times. The genes are TRBV7-9 and TRBJ2-5; possibly TRBD2 for D (7 bases). Germline values: CDR1 SEHNR, CDR2 FQNEAQ (reference sequence). The V end was cut by 5 bases, the J end by 3 bases, with 16 bases between. This CDR3 has 15 amino acids. The CDR3 DNA sequence: TGTGCCAGCAGCCGGAGGAGGGGGGGCGAAGAGACCCAGTACTTC. The encoded protein is CASSRRRGGEETQYF.

This clonotype was found many times. The chain is built from TRBV12-3 or TRBV12-4 and TRBJ1-2; D remains ambiguous. This CDR3 comprises 12 residues. V lost 6 bases, J lost 9 bases, and 14 bases lay in between. CDR3 region: CASSLLEGRYTF. CDR3 DNA: TGTGCCAGCAGCCTCTTGGAGGGTCGCTACACCTTC.

This clonotype was picked up many times. The chain employs TRBV29-1 and TRBJ1-2; D possibly corresponds to TRBD1 (5 bases). Germline CDR1 SQVTM, CDR2 ANQGSEA. V was cut by 7 bases and J by 5 bases, with 23 bases left in between. This CDR3 region has 15 residues. The CDR3 reads CSARGLRGWEYGYTF. CDR3 coding DNA: TGCAGCGCCCGGGGTTTGCGGGGGTGGGAGTATGGCTACACCTTC.

This clonotype was seen many times. The chain recombines TRBV12-5 with TRBJ1-2; maybe TRBD1 (6 bases). The CDR3 covers 13 residues. In germline, CDR1 is LGHNT, CDR2 FRNRAP. With 3 bases removed from V and 5 bases from J, the gap between germline ends came to 10 bases. In nucleotides, the CDR3 is TGTGCTAGTGGTTTCTCAGGGGCGTATGGCTACACCTTC. It yields the protein CASGFSGAYGYTF.

This clonotype occurred a few times. Given a much more abundant clone one base away, this may be a read error. The V gene is TRBV12-3 or TRBV12-4, the J gene TRBJ2-7; TRBD1 is a possible D gene (6 bases). CDR3 length: 13 amino acids. CDR3 region: CASSLIQGDELYF. In nucleotides, the CDR3 is TGTGCCAGCAGTTTAATACAGGGAGACGAGCTGTACTTC.

This clonotype was detected ten times or more. This chain joins TRBV12-3 or TRBV12-4 and TRBJ2-5; D uncertain. The CDR3 contains 11 residues. V was clipped by 6 bases and J by 10 bases, with 12 bases between them. The CDR3 sequence is CASSLQSDQYF. DNA for the CDR3: TGTGCCAGCAGCCTCCAATCGGACCAGTACTTC.

This clonotype was seen repeatedly, ten times or more. The chain links TRBV24-1 to TRBJ2-7, with TRBD1 matching 10 bases. CDR1 and CDR2 from the germline V gene are KGHDR and SFDVKD. Trimming cost V 9 bases and J 5 bases; bases outside gene matches: 9. CDR3 size: 14 residues. The CDR3 here is CATDKGTGDDEQYF. DNA of the CDR3: TGTGCCACCGATAAAGGGACAGGGGACGACGAGCAGTACTTC.